One sample yielded the 25 T cell receptor beta chains listed below, sequenced in a study of post-analysis software for immune sequencing data (dated by TCRdb to 2014 to 2015). Antigen specificity for these receptors is unknown. The library was produced with PCR. Instrument used: Illumina HiSeq 2500. To reduce PCR and sequencing biases, unique molecular identifiers were built into the TCR beta cDNA libraries. Using fastp trimming at Q25 and MiXCR clonotype assembly, TCRdb reanalyzed the public sequencing data and kept in-frame beta chains. When rows share a CDR3 protein, they turn into one entry using the most common DNA and genes. The sample data list about 770,000 distinct CDR3 sequences, and 46% of these were observed just once. Roughly 4.5% of the sample comes from the top ten. The investigation overall reported the following: Patients showed significantly higher frequencies than controls for a handful of TRBV segments, among them TRBV5-6, TRBV5-1 and TRBV20-1.

The sequenced sample consisted of blood. Receptors originate from a girl aged 5-17 years with multiple sclerosis.

The V gene is TRBV5-6, the J gene TRBJ1-1; tentative D call: TRBD1 (6 bases). Germline V lookup: CDR1 SGHDT, CDR2 YYEEEE. This CDR3 region has 15 residues. Between the trimmed V and J ends, which lost 4 bases and 0 bases, there was a span of 13 bases. DNA for the CDR3: TGTGCCAGCAGCGCCGAAACAGGGCTGAACACTGAAGCTTTCTTT. Amino acid sequence: CASSAETGLNTEAFF.

This clonotype showed up just once. This sequence joins TRBV6-5 and TRBJ2-1; 8 bases match TRBD2. The CDR3 totals 13 residues. V dropped 8 bases and J dropped 4; count of bases not matched to a gene: 4. Per the germline V gene, CDR1 is MNHEY and CDR2 is SVGAGI. The CDR3 nucleotides are TGTGCCAGCGGAGCGGGAGTTTACAATGAGCAGTTCTTC. Protein sequence: CASGAGVYNEQFF.

This clonotype was counted between two and nine times. The chain links TRBV5-1 to TRBJ1-2, with D perhaps matching TRBD1 (5 bases). Per germline, CDR1 SGHRS and CDR2 YFSETQ. This CDR3 contains 17 residues. Trimming cost V 0 bases and J 3 bases, with 18 bases left between them. CDR3 in DNA: TGCGCCAGCAGCTTGGCCGGGACGGGGGAAAGGCACTATGGCTACACCTTC. Its protein is CASSLAGTGERHYGYTF.

The sample holds a few counts of this clonotype. CDR3 region: CASSYRTNEQFF. CDR3 nucleotides: TGTGCCAGCAGCTATCGGACGAATGAGCAGTTCTTC. The rearrangement uses TRBV7-9 and TRBJ2-1; D not resolved. CDR3 length: 12 residues. In germline, CDR1 is SEHNR, CDR2 FQNEAQ (reference sequence). Deletions cut 4 bases from V and 7 bases from J, with 8 bases between.

This rearrangement joins TRBV4-3 to TRBJ2-1, with unresolved D. The CDR3 is 15 residues long. Germline CDR1 and CDR2: LGHNA and YSLEER. Trimming pared 0 bases from V and 10 bases from J, leaving 16 bases between. The CDR3 region is CASSQESHTRHEQFF. The DNA of the CDR3 is TGCGCCAGCAGCCAAGAATCACACACCCGGCACGAGCAGTTCTTC.

V usage is TRBV5-1 and J usage is TRBJ2-7, with 8 bases matching TRBD2. Germline CDR1 is SGHRS and CDR2 is YFSETQ. V trimming: 3 bases; J trimming: 5 bases; junction bases outside the gene matches: 19. The CDR3 is 18 residues long. CDR3 coding DNA: TGCGCCAGCAGCTGGGACGGTGTCGCAGCGGGAGTAGGGAACGAGCAGTACTTC. It codes for CASSWDGVAAGVGNEQYF. The full variable domain, with the rest looked up from reference TRBV5-1 and TRBJ2-7, is KAGVTQTPRYLIKTRGQQVTLSCSPISGHRSVSWYQQTPGQGLQFLFEYFSETQRNKGNFPGRFSGRQFSNSRSEMNVSTLELGDSALYLCASSWDGVAAGVGNEQYFGPGTRLTVT.

The J gene is TRBJ1-5, the V gene TRBV12-3 or TRBV12-4; a weak D match, TRBD1 (5 bases). The length of the CDR3 is 14 residues. V lost 4 bases and J lost 4, with 11 bases in between. The CDR3: CASSYSGMNQPQHF. Written as DNA, the CDR3 is TGTGCCAGCAGTTACTCAGGGATGAATCAGCCCCAGCATTTT.

This clonotype was seen only a few times. The chain recombines TRBV20-1 with TRBJ2-7, with D unclear. Trimming stripped 2 bases from V and 2 bases from J, with 7 bases between. This CDR3 comprises 12 residues. Germline CDR1 reads DFQATT; CDR2 reads SNEGSKA (reference sequence). In DNA, the CDR3 is TGCAGTGCTAGAAGGGATCCCTACGAGCAGTACTTC. Encoded protein: CSARRDPYEQYF.

The CDR3 spells CASSDPGVGQPQHF. CDR3 bases: TGTGCCAGCAGTGATCCAGGGGTCGGGCAGCCCCAGCATTTT. The chain is built from TRBV25-1 and TRBJ1-5; perhaps TRBD1 as D (6 bases). Germline V lookup: CDR1 MGHDK, CDR2 SYGVNS. Trimming pared 3 bases from V and 7 bases from J, leaving 13 bases between. This CDR3 is built from 14 residues.

The chain combines TRBV15 with TRBJ1-2; D call uncertain. Deletions cut 0 bases from V and 5 bases from J, with 13 bases between. The CDR3 has 15 residues. Per the germline V gene, CDR1 is LNHNV and CDR2 is YYDKDF (reference sequence). CDR3 DNA: TGTGCCACCAGCAGAGACCGTGTCCCGGCGTATGGCTACACCTTC. Translating gives CATSRDRVPAYGYTF. Variable domain in full (rest from reference TRBV15 and TRBJ1-2): DAMVIQNPRYQVTQFGKPVTLSCSQTLNHNVMYWYQQKSSQAPKLLFHYYDKDFNNEADTPDNFQSRRPNTSFCFLDIRSPGLGDTAMYLCATSRDRVPAYGYTFGSGTRLTVV.

This clonotype was found many times. The chain joins TRBV4-1 to TRBJ2-7; the D gene could be TRBD1 or TRBD2 (5 bases each). V was cut by 1 base and J by 4 bases, with 11 bases left in between. This CDR3 is built from 14 residues. Germline CDR1 MGHRA, CDR2 YSYEKL. The CDR3 region has the DNA TGCGCCAGCAGCCAAGGGGACCCGGGGTACGAGCAGTACTTC. Translating gives CASSQGDPGYEQYF.

The chain links TRBV5-1 to TRBJ2-3, with D tentatively TRBD1 (6 bases). The CDR3 totals 16 residues. Trimming pared 0 bases from V and 4 bases from J, leaving 15 bases between. Germline loops: CDR1 SGHRS, CDR2 YFSETQ. Here the CDR3 DNA reads TGCGCCAGCAGCTTGGAGGACAGTATATCGGCAGATACGCAGTATTTT. It codes for CASSLEDSISADTQYF.

This clonotype has only a few counts. The CDR3: CASSRPPPSLSPLHF. Written as DNA, the CDR3 is TGTGCCAGCAGTAGGCCCCCCCCTTCACTTTCACCCCTCCACTTT. J is TRBJ1-6 and V is TRBV28; no reliable D call. This CDR3 has 15 amino acids. Germline V gene data show CDR1 as MDHEN and CDR2 as SYDVKM. V lost 5 bases to trimming and J lost 9 bases, with 17 bases between them.

The rearrangement uses TRBV2 and TRBJ2-1; TRBD2 might be the D (6 bases). The DNA end favors TRBJ2-7, so the J call may be wrong. CDR1 and CDR2 (germline): SNHLY, FYNNEI. CDR3 size: 15 residues. As DNA, the CDR3 is TGTGCCAGCAGTGAAGGTCTAGCGAACTACAATGAGCAGTACTTC. It codes for CASSEGLANYNEQYF.

The chain has TRBV6-5 and TRBJ1-6, with D perhaps matching TRBD1 (5 bases). From germline, CDR1 is MNHEY and CDR2 SVGAGI. Trimming took 2 bases from V and 3 from J, leaving 17 bases between them. The CDR3 has 18 residues. The CDR3 DNA sequence: TGTGCCAGCAGTTACCGACGGGACTTCCAACTCTATAATTCACCCCTCCACTTT. It encodes CASSYRRDFQLYNSPLHF.

Only a few counts were recorded for this clonotype. V is TRBV20-1 and J is TRBJ2-7; D is ambiguous. Germline V CDR1 and CDR2: DFQATT, SNEGSKA (reference sequence). CDR3 length: 14 amino acids. With 1 base removed from V and 3 bases from J, the gap between germline ends came to 13 bases. The CDR3 DNA reads as TGCAGTGCTAGAGGGTATCGGAACCTCTACGAGCAGTACTTC. Its translation: CSARGYRNLYEQYF.

The V call is TRBV6-1, the J call TRBJ2-7, with TRBD1 identical over 9 bases. The CDR3 totals 14 residues. Germline V gene lookup returns CDR1 MNHNS and CDR2 SASEGT. V lost 4 bases, J lost 3 bases, and 4 bases stayed unmatched. The DNA of the CDR3 is TGTGCCAGCAGTGCCGAGACAGGGGGCTACGAGCAGTACTTC. This sequence encodes CASSAETGGYEQYF.

The rearrangement joins TRBV3-1 to TRBJ2-6, with D possibly being TRBD2 (5 bases). Germline CDR1 and CDR2: LGHDT and YNNKEL (reference sequence). This CDR3 contains 15 residues. Trimming removed 4 bases at V and 4 bases at J, with 11 bases between. CDR3 sequence (DNA): TGTGCCAGCAGCCCGGGATTCTCGGGGGCCAACGTCCTGACTTTC. It is translated as CASSPGFSGANVLTF.

The V and J genes are TRBV7-2 and TRBJ2-7; possible D gene TRBD2, 5 bases. Trimming left V 4 bases short and J 7 bases short, with 14 bases between. Per germline, CDR1 SGHTA and CDR2 FQGNSA. The CDR3 contains 13 residues. The CDR3 DNA is TGTGCCAGCAGCTCGCCCGGGATCTTAGAGCAGTACTTC. The encoded protein is CASSSPGILEQYF.

The chain combines TRBV12-3 or TRBV12-4 with TRBJ1-2; unclear D gene. V was shortened by 5 bases and J by 5 bases, with 12 bases between the two germline ends. This CDR3 contains 13 residues. CDR3 region: CASSPSQRYGYTF. The CDR3 DNA follows: TGTGCCAGCAGTCCAAGTCAGAGGTATGGCTACACCTTC.

This chain uses TRBV20-1 with TRBJ2-7, with 10 bases lining up with TRBD2. The CDR3 sequence is 15 residues long. The germline CDR1 and CDR2 sequences are DFQATT and SNEGSKA (reference sequence). V lost 0 bases, J lost 4 bases, and 6 bases stayed unmatched. This CDR3 is CSARDASGSGYEQYF. CDR3 nucleotides: TGCAGTGCTAGAGATGCTAGCGGGAGCGGGTACGAGCAGTACTTC.

V gene TRBV5-1 combines with J gene TRBJ2-5; the D is unclear. Trimming removed 4 bases at V and 5 bases at J, with 15 bases between. The CDR3 has 14 amino acids. From germline, CDR1 is SGHRS and CDR2 YFSETQ. The CDR3 nucleotides read TGCGCCAGCAGCGCGCCGGGTGTTTCGGAGACCCAGTACTTC. Its protein is CASSAPGVSETQYF.

The chain links TRBV20-1 to TRBJ2-7; no definite D call. Germline CDR1 reads DFQATT; CDR2 reads SNEGSKA (reference sequence). Trimming took off 4 bases at V and 4 bases at J, with 8 bases between the two ends. CDR3 length: 11 residues. In nucleotides, the CDR3 is TGCAGTGCTAAACAGAGTTACGAGCAGTACTTC. Translation gives CSAKQSYEQYF.

The chain employs TRBV7-2 and TRBJ2-3; no reliable D call. The ends were cut back, 2 bases at V and 4 bases at J, with 13 bases in the middle. The germline CDR1 and CDR2 sequences are SGHTA and FQGNSA. The CDR3 is made up of 15 amino acids. The CDR3 coding sequence is TGTGCCAGCAGCTTAAGGCCGCGAACGGCAGATACGCAGTATTTT. Its translation is CASSLRPRTADTQYF. Together with reference TRBV7-2 and TRBJ2-3, the CDR3 gives the full variable domain: GAGVSQSPSNKVTEKGKDVELRCDPISGHTALYWYRQSLGQGLEFLIYFQGNSAPDKSGLPSDRFSAERTGGSVSTLTIQRTQQEDSAVYLCASSLRPRTADTQYFGPGTRLTVL.

The rearrangement links TRBV15 to TRBJ2-7; 10 bases align to TRBD1. J lost 4 bases, V lost 4 bases, and 7 bases had no gene match. Germline loops: CDR1 LNHNV, CDR2 YYDKDF (reference sequence). The CDR3 contains 15 residues. CDR3 region: CATSISRDRGYEQYF. The CDR3 nucleotides are TGTGCCACCAGCATCAGCCGGGACAGGGGTTACGAGCAGTACTTC. Based on the CDR3 plus reference TRBV15 and TRBJ2-7, the full variable domain is DAMVIQNPRYQVTQFGKPVTLSCSQTLNHNVMYWYQQKSSQAPKLLFHYYDKDFNNEADTPDNFQSRRPNTSFCFLDIRSPGLGDTAMYLCATSISRDRGYEQYFGPGTRLTVT.